This T cell receptor (beta chain) was sequenced in a study of tumor-infiltrating lymphocytes in primary liver carcinoma. Study-wide context: In every tissue type, samples returned a similar yield of roughly 3.65 to 8 million productive TCRbeta reads. Study-wide results and caveats: Blood's top-250-clone fraction was significantly lower than that of tumors (p = 0.039). Tumor region pairs shared more overlap than did tumor-adjacent and tumor-blood pairs. Merely about 7-25% of top clones occurred in all five tumor regions.

Without any cell sorting, roughly 18-31 mg of bulk tissue yielded co-extracted RNA and DNA. The sample holds one count of this clonotype. Antigen specificity is unknown. A constant-region primer served to make TCR beta cDNA from roughly 500 ng total RNA. Library construction for TCR beta comprised three nested multiplex PCR rounds performed with slightly modified ARM-PCR. It was with TRBV1-TRBV30 forward primers and a C-beta reverse primer that the first two PCR rounds were run, at 10 to 11 cycles each. One entry per CDR3 protein results from TCRdb running MiXCR on the multiplex PCR reads. The sample consists of some 180,000 distinct CDR3 sequences, around 81% of them appearing once. V was shortened by 2 bases and J by 8 bases, with 15 bases between the two germline ends. Germline CDR1 SGHDN, CDR2 FVKESK. The CDR3 covers 14 residues.

V and J are TRBV14 and TRBJ1-1; TRBD1 might be the D (5 bases). This TCR came from a man aged 40-50 years with primary liver carcinoma and hepatitis B virus infection. Material: tumor tissue from primary liver carcinoma. CDR3 protein: CASSQMTWGLEAFF. CDR3 nucleotide sequence: TGTGCCAGCAGCCAAATGACATGGGGCTTGGAAGCTTTCTTT.